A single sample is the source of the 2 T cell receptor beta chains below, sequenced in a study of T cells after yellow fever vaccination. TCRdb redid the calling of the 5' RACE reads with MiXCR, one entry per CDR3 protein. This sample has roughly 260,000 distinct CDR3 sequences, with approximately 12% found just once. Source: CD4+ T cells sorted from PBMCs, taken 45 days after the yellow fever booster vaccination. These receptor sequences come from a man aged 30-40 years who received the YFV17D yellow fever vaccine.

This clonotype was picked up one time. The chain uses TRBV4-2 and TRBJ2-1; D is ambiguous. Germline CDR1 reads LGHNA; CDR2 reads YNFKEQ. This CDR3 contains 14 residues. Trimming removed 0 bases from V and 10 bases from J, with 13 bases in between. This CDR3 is CASSQELEAREQFF. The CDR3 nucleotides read TGTGCCAGCAGCCAAGAATTGGAAGCGAGAGAGCAGTTCTTC.

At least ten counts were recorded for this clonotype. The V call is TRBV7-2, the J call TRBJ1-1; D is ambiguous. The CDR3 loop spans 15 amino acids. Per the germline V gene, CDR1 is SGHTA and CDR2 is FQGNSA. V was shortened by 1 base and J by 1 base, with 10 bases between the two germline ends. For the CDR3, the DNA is TGTGCCAGCAGCTTAGTAGGAGGTCAGAACACTGAAGCTTTCTTT. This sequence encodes CASSLVGGQNTEAFF.